This T cell receptor (beta chain) is drawn from a study of T cell repertoires in cytomegalovirus infection. The overall study: HLA-B-restricted CMV epitopes that are well studied were used alongside recently identified HLA-C-restricted ones. Public TCR beta signature analysis indicated the presence of both CMV infection and matching HLA type.

This clonotype turned up a few times. Its antigen is currently unknown. Germline V CDR1 and CDR2: SEHNR, FQNEAQ (reference sequence). This CDR3 comprises 16 residues. Trimming took 4 bases from V and 7 from J, leaving 17 bases between them. General observations from the study: What dominated the ex vivo response were HLA-C-restricted CMV-specific TCR beta clonotypes. Summed frequency of shared TCR beta families picked out CMV carriers who also had the relevant HLA.

Each CDR3 protein is one row after TCRdb ran MiXCR on the reads. The sample has roughly 500,000 distinct CDR3 sequences; 33% are singletons. The V and J genes are TRBV7-9 and TRBJ1-6, with D tentatively TRBD1 (6 bases). Sample: cultured PBMCs, taken from culture after CMV antigen stimulation. The TCR was taken from a human donor in good health (CMV status not recorded). Some clones in this sample may be carry-over from other donors' samples. CDR3 loop: CASSSPGHSLNSPLHF. CDR3 coding DNA: TGTGCCAGCAGCTCTCCGGGACATTCATTAAATTCACCCCTCCACTTT.